One sample yielded the 6 T cell receptor beta chains listed below, sequenced in a study of T cells expressing NK-cell markers (dated by TCRdb to 2020 to 2022). The library was produced with 5' RACE. The run used an Illumina HiSeq 2000. TCRdb reprocessed the reads, and each CDR3 protein sequence is entered once, without DNA. The table for this sample records about half a million distinct CDR3 sequences. Approximately 1.4% of the sample is in the top ten clones. Sequencing input: blood T cells: a sorted CD56 or NKG2C T cell subset, CD4+ or CD8+ T cells, or bulk PBMC T cells (not recorded which). These receptors came from a woman aged 45-65 years in good health. Donor details come from another sample of the same person, matched by shared clones.

The CDR3 protein is CASSQSGVEQFF. V is TRBV14 and J is TRBJ2-1; the D gene TCRdb calls, TRBD1, cannot be checked with no DNA. Germline CDR1 is SGHDN and CDR2 is FVKESK. CDR3 length: 12 amino acids.

The genes are TRBV3-1 and TRBJ2-1; TCRdb outputs TRBD2, but without DNA this stays unchecked. CDR3 length: 16 amino acids. Germline V gene sequence: CDR1 LGHDT, CDR2 YNNKEL (reference sequence). The CDR3: CASSQVAGDNLHEQFF.

This chain joins TRBV4-2 and TRBJ2-5. This CDR3 has 13 residues. Germline CDR1 reads LGHNA; CDR2 reads YNFKEQ. The CDR3 spells CASSQLTSETQYF.

The genes are TRBV28 and TRBJ1-2; TCRdb's D gene call, TRBD1, goes unchecked for lack of DNA. CDR1 is MDHEN and CDR2 is SYDVKM in the germline V gene. The CDR3 contains 13 residues. The CDR3 reads CASTTQVNYGYTF.

The CDR3 region is CASSLAWSGELFF. The chain has TRBV5-6 and TRBJ2-2. Per the germline V gene, CDR1 is SGHDT and CDR2 is YYEEEE. The CDR3 spans 13 residues.

This sequence joins TRBV11-3 and TRBJ1-1; without DNA, the TCRdb call of TRBD1 cannot be checked. This CDR3 region has 15 residues. The germline gives CDR1 SGHNT, CDR2 YENEEA. The CDR3 loop is CASSLGQSMNTEAFF.